This TCR beta chain was captured by sequencing in a study of blood T cell repertoires in COVID-19. Across the study: Acute-phase and convalescent COVID-19 samples originated in the United States, Italy and Spain.

This CDR3 spans 16 amino acids. Germline CDR1 GTSNPN, CDR2 SVGIG (reference sequence). Germline trimming cut 1 base from V and 3 bases from J; bases unmatched to any gene: 11. Clones were sequenced by immunoSEQ multiplex PCR, and TCRdb holds only the in-frame ones, with some missing. The table has 270,000 or so clones, approximately 92% seen once. This TCR derives from a woman in her 40s who had recovered from COVID-19. The chain is built from TRBV30 and TRBJ2-7, with 8 bases matching TRBD1. Specimen: peripheral blood. CDR3 DNA: TGTGCCTGGAGTGCCTGGGACAGGTTAAAAGTCTACGAGCAGTACTTC. It is translated as CAWSAWDRLKVYEQYF. The entire variable domain, with the rest obtained from reference TRBV30 and TRBJ2-7, is as follows: SQTIHQWPATLVQPVGSPLSLECTVEGTSNPNLYWYRQAAGRGLQLLFYSVGIGQISSEVPQNLSASRPQDRQFILSSKKLLLSDSGFYLCAWSAWDRLKVYEQYFGPGTRLTVT.